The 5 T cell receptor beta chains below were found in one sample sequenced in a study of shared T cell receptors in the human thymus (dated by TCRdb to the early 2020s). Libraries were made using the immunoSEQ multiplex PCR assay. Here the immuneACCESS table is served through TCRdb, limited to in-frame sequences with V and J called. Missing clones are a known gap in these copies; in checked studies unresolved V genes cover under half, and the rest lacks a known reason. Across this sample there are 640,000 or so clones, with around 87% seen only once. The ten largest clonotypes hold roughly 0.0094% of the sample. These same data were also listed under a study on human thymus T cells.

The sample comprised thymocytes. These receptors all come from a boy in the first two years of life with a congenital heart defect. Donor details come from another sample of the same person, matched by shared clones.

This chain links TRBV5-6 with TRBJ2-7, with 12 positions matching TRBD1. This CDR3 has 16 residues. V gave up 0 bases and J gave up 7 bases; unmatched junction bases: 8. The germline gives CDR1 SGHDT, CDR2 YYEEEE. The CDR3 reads CASSLAPGQGAWEQYF. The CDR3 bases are TGTGCCAGCAGCTTGGCCCCGGGACAGGGGGCTTGGGAGCAGTACTTC.

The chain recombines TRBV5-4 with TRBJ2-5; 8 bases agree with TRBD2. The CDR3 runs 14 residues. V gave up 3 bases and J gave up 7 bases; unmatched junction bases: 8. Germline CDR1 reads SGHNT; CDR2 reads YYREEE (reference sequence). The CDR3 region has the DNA TGTGCCAGCAGCTCACTAGCGGCGGGACTGACCCAGTACTTC. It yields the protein CASSSLAAGLTQYF.

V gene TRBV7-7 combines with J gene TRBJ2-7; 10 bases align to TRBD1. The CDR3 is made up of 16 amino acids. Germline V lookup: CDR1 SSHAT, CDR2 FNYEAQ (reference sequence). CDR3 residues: CAGLGQGEKTSYEQYF. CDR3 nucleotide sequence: TGTGCTGGGTTAGGACAGGGGGAAAAGACCTCCTACGAGCAGTACTTC.

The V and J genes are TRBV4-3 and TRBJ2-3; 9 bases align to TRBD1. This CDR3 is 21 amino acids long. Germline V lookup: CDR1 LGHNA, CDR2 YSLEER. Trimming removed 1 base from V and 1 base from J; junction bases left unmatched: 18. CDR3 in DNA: TGCGCCAGCAGCCAAGCGCTGACAGGGGGAGAACCGGGACAACGCACAGATACGCAGTATTTT. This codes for CASSQALTGGEPGQRTDTQYF.

CDR3 DNA: TGTGCCAGCAGGCTTCTTACACTAGCGGGGGGGGGAAATGAGCAGTTCTTC. It is translated as CASRLLTLAGGGNEQFF. The V call is TRBV28, the J call TRBJ2-1, with 13 bases matching TRBD2. CDR3 length: 17 residues. Losses at the gene ends were 6 bases for V and 7 bases for J; bases not matched to a gene: 12. The germline V gene has CDR1 MDHEN and CDR2 SYDVKM.